This TCR beta chain was obtained from a study of glioma-infiltrating T cells after dendritic cell vaccination. Study-wide background: Monocyte-derived dendritic cells, cultured seven days with IL-4 and GM-CSF, were pulsed with autologous tumor lysate. Study results and caveats: Complete blood and tumor specimen sets were limited to few patients. Longer survival after dendritic cell vaccination followed higher pretreatment TIL content.

The V end was cut by 6 bases, the J end by 4 bases, with 15 bases between. Germline-derived CDR1 and CDR2 are MNHEY and SVGAGI. The CDR3 contains 14 residues. Clones were read by immunoSEQ multiplex PCR, and TCRdb kept only the in-frame ones, dropping some. The sample yields tens of thousands of clones, over 75% seen once. This clone came up a few times. Its antigen is undetermined. This sample comprised blood, obtained before dendritic cell vaccination. The chain joins TRBV6-5 to TRBJ2-5, with D maybe TRBD1 (5 bases). This clonotype originated in a human donor with glioblastoma. The CDR3 DNA follows: TGTGCCAGCAGCCCCAATAGGGGCGCAGAGACCCAGTACTTC. Translating gives CASSPNRGAETQYF.